Each of the 12 T cell receptor beta chains below was sequenced from the same sample in a study of CD8+CD57+ T cells in acquired aplastic anemia. It was patients with CD8+CD57+ cell expansion by flow cytometry who were chosen for sequencing. TCR beta VDJ combinations and CDR3 sequences were profiled from genomic DNA. TCRdb analysed the reads with MiXCR anew, one entry per CDR3 protein. The repertoire holds about 200,000 distinct CDR3 sequences, roughly two thirds seen once, with about 60% in the top ten. The sequenced sample consisted of sorted CD4+, CD8+, or CD8+CD57+ T cells (not recorded which) from PBMCs. These receptors all stem from a human donor with aplastic anemia.

The gene calls are TRBV14 and TRBJ1-2; TRBD1 might be the D (6 bases). CDR3 length: 16 residues. Trimming removed 2 bases at V and 3 bases at J, with 16 bases between. The germline V gene has CDR1 SGHDN and CDR2 FVKESK. CDR3 coding DNA: TGTGCCAGCAGCCAAACAGGGAGCCCAACCTACTATGGCTACACCTTC. As protein: CASSQTGSPTYYGYTF.

Ten or more counts support this clonotype. V and J are TRBV9 and TRBJ2-2; D is uncertain. Between the trimmed V and J ends, which lost 5 bases and 0 bases, there was a span of 5 bases. This CDR3 is 13 amino acids long. The germline V gene has CDR1 SGDLS and CDR2 YYNGEE. The CDR3 nucleotides are TGTGCCAGCAGGGCTTCGAACACCGGGGAGCTGTTTTTT. This translates into CASRASNTGELFF.

The J gene is TRBJ2-7, the V gene TRBV11-2, with 10 bases lining up with TRBD2. This CDR3 is built from 14 residues. V was clipped by 5 bases and J by 6 bases; unmatched bases: 7. CDR1 is SGHAT, CDR2 FQNNGV, per germline. DNA for the CDR3: TGTGCCAGCAGCCCAGCGGGAGGGCCGATCGAGCAGTACTTC. Its protein is CASSPAGGPIEQYF.

In the case of this clonotype: The junction shows a germline mismatch at one end, possibly a read error. The chain uses TRBV20-1 and TRBJ1-2; 9 bases match TRBD1. This CDR3 comprises 13 residues. Germline V gene lookup returns CDR1 DFQATT and CDR2 SNEGSKA (reference sequence). The CDR3 loop is CSASTTGGYGHTF. The CDR3, as DNA: TGCAGTGCGTCAACCACAGGGGGCTATGGCCACACCTTC.

The chain joins TRBV24-1 to TRBJ1-2, with a tentative D call TRBD1 (5 bases). The germline V gene has CDR1 KGHDR and CDR2 SFDVKD. The CDR3 has 16 amino acids. V was clipped by 3 bases and J by 2 bases, with 15 bases between them. The CDR3 region is CATSDPSGGVNYGYTF. DNA for the CDR3: TGTGCCACCAGTGATCCTTCGGGAGGGGTAAACTATGGCTACACCTTC.

The chain carries TRBV2 and TRBJ1-5, with D maybe TRBD1 (5 bases). The CDR3 sequence is 12 residues long. Germline V gene lookup returns CDR1 SNHLY and CDR2 FYNNEI. V lost 6 bases and J lost 7, with 10 bases in between. The CDR3 loop is CASRDAGQPQHF. The CDR3 coding sequence is TGTGCCAGCAGGGACGCAGGGCAGCCCCAGCATTTT.

V gene TRBV5-8 combines with J gene TRBJ2-3; D ambiguous. Germline CDR1 is SGHTS and CDR2 is YDEGEE. Trimming shortened V by 0 bases and J by 4 bases, and 12 bases separated the two germline ends. This CDR3 is built from 15 residues. CDR3 residues: CASSLDYTGSDTQYF. The CDR3 DNA sequence: TGTGCCAGCAGCTTGGACTACACGGGCTCAGATACGCAGTATTTT.

V is TRBV7-2 and J is TRBJ2-2; 9 bases fit TRBD1. J lost 5 bases, V lost 6 bases, and 4 bases had no gene match. There are 14 residues in the CDR3. Per the germline V gene, CDR1 is SGHTA and CDR2 is FQGNSA. The CDR3 sequence is CASRGTGRTGELFF. CDR3 nucleotides: TGTGCCAGCAGAGGGACAGGGAGAACCGGGGAGCTGTTTTTT. Drawing the rest from reference TRBV7-2 and TRBJ2-2, the complete variable domain is GAGVSQSPSNKVTEKGKDVELRCDPISGHTALYWYRQSLGQGLEFLIYFQGNSAPDKSGLPSDRFSAERTGGSVSTLTIQRTQQEDSAVYLCASRGTGRTGELFFGEGSRLTVL.

The chain recombines TRBV6-5 with TRBJ1-5; TRBD1 agrees at 7 bases. The CDR3 loop spans 14 amino acids. Germline V gene lookup returns CDR1 MNHEY and CDR2 SVGAGI. Germline trimming cut 6 bases from V and 1 base from J; bases unmatched to any gene: 3. As DNA, the CDR3 is TGTGCCAGCAGCTCGACAGGGAGCAATCAGCCCCAGCATTTT. Protein sequence: CASSSTGSNQPQHF.

This chain connects TRBV24-1 to TRBJ2-5, with a possible D match to TRBD2 (5 bases). V was cut by 2 bases and J by 4 bases, with 10 bases left in between. Germline assignment: CDR1 KGHDR and CDR2 SFDVKD. This CDR3 contains 14 residues. The CDR3 loop reads CATSDSKGRETQYF. CDR3 sequence (DNA): TGTGCCACCAGTGATTCCAAAGGGAGAGAGACCCAGTACTTC.

The chain has TRBV11-2 and TRBJ2-7, with D maybe TRBD2 (5 bases). The V end was cut by 2 bases, the J end by 3 bases, with 11 bases between. The germline V gene has CDR1 SGHAT and CDR2 FQNNGV. This CDR3 contains 14 residues. CDR3 coding DNA: TGTGCCAGCAGCTTATCAGACGGGAACTACGAGCAGTACTTC. Translating gives CASSLSDGNYEQYF.

The V call is TRBV2, the J call TRBJ1-5; tentative D call: TRBD1 (6 bases). The CDR3 loop spans 13 amino acids. Germline values: CDR1 SNHLY, CDR2 FYNNEI. Between the trimmed V and J ends, which lost 6 bases and 7 bases, there was a span of 13 bases. This CDR3 is CASSAGAPQPQHF. The CDR3 region has the DNA TGTGCCAGCAGCGCAGGGGCGCCCCAGCCCCAGCATTTT. The full variable domain, with the rest looked up from reference TRBV2 and TRBJ1-5, is EPEVTQTPSHQVTQMGQEVILRCVPISNHLYFYWYRQILGQKVEFLVSFYNNEISEKSEIFDDQFSVERPDGSNFTLKIRSTKLEDSAMYFCASSAGAPQPQHFGDGTRLSIL.